Listed here are 20 T cell receptor beta chains from one sample, sequenced in a study of OX40 agonist ivuxolimab in advanced cancers. The repertoire was sequenced with immunoSEQ multiplex PCR; TCRdb's copy has only in-frame clones and lacks some. The sample contains about 69,000 clones, around 80% of which appear only once. The sample was CD4+ or CD8+ T cells sorted from blood, taken in a trial of the OX40 agonist ivuxolimab. These receptors were obtained from an adult with an advanced solid tumor such as melanoma, head and neck, liver or kidney cancer.

Turning to this clone: A junction end diverges from the germline sequence, so it may reflect a read error. This chain joins TRBV30 and TRBJ1-2; 12 bases are a match to TRBD1. CDR3 length: 18 amino acids. Germline V CDR1 and CDR2: GTSNPN, SVGIG (reference sequence). CDR3 protein: CAWSLTGTGGSWGYGYIF. DNA of the CDR3: TGTGCCTGGAGTTTAACCGGGACAGGGGGCTCTTGGGGCTATGGCTACATCTTC. The full variable domain, rest sourced from reference TRBV30 and TRBJ1-2, is SQTIHQWPATLVQPVGSPLSLECTVEGTSNPNLYWYRQAAGRGLQLLFYSVGIGQISSEVPQNLSASRPQDRQFILSSKKLLLSDSGFYLCAWSLTGTGGSWGYGYIFGSGTRLTVV.

The J gene is TRBJ1-6, the V gene TRBV30; 8 bases map to TRBD1. After removal of 0 bases from V and 10 bases from J, the junction contained 8 bases not matched to a gene. Germline V gene data show CDR1 as GTSNPN and CDR2 as SVGIG (reference sequence). The CDR3 totals 15 residues. As DNA, the CDR3 is TGTGCCTGGAGTGTAGGCACAGGGGGAAACTCACCCCTCCACTTT. It yields the protein CAWSVGTGGNSPLHF.

In its sample, this clone was seen once. The J gene is TRBJ1-6, the V gene TRBV30, with 7 bases identical to TRBD1. The CDR3 consists of 15 residues. Germline V CDR1 and CDR2: GTSNPN, SVGIG (reference sequence). V trimming: 2 bases; J trimming: 6 bases; junction bases outside the gene matches: 7. CDR3 nucleotide sequence: TGTGCCTGGAGTACCGGGACAGCGCGTAATTCACCCCTCCACTTT. This codes for CAWSTGTARNSPLHF. Based on the CDR3 plus reference TRBV30 and TRBJ1-6, the full variable domain is SQTIHQWPATLVQPVGSPLSLECTVEGTSNPNLYWYRQAAGRGLQLLFYSVGIGQISSEVPQNLSASRPQDRQFILSSKKLLLSDSGFYLCAWSTGTARNSPLHFGNGTRLTVT.

This chain's CDR3 is CASSQGTAPYEQYF. The DNA for the CDR3 is TGCGCCAGCAGTCAGGGGACGGCGCCTTACGAGCAGTACTTC. The chain uses TRBV10-1 and TRBJ2-7; TRBD1 might be the D (6 bases). From germline, CDR1 is WNHNN and CDR2 SYGVQD (reference sequence). The V gene lost 5 bases and the J gene lost 4 bases, with 15 bases spanning the gap. The CDR3 has 14 residues.

This chain uses TRBV11-2 with TRBJ1-1; TRBD1 aligns across 7 bases. Germline-derived CDR1 and CDR2 are SGHAT and FQNNGV. CDR3 size: 16 residues. With 5 bases clipped from V and 0 bases from J, the junction kept 9 bases outside the gene matches. This CDR3 reads CASSLTGARMNTEAFF. CDR3 in DNA: TGTGCCAGCAGCCTCACAGGGGCTCGGATGAACACTGAAGCTTTCTTT. The full variable domain, its missing parts supplied by reference TRBV11-2 and TRBJ1-1, is EAGVAQSPRYKIIEKRQSVAFWCNPISGHATLYWYQQILGQGPKLLIQFQNNGVVDDSQLPKDRFSAERLKGVDSTLKIQPAKLEDSAVYLCASSLTGARMNTEAFFGQGTRLTVV.

This chain joins TRBV5-1 and TRBJ1-4; D is possibly TRBD1 (5 bases). The CDR3 sequence is 16 residues long. CDR1 and CDR2 (germline): SGHRS, YFSETQ. V was shortened by 0 bases and J by 0 bases, with 9 bases between the two germline ends. CDR3 bases: TGCGCCAGCAGCTTGGGGGCAGGGCCAACTAATGAAAAACTGTTTTTT. Translating gives CASSLGAGPTNEKLFF.

This chain joins TRBV28 and TRBJ2-7, with D possibly being TRBD1 (5 bases). The CDR3 is 12 residues long. CDR1 and CDR2 (germline): MDHEN, SYDVKM. V dropped 8 bases and J dropped 1 base, with 9 bases sitting between them. CDR3 coding DNA: TGTGCCAGCTTTAGGGGTTCCTACGAGCAGTACTTC. Translation: CASFRGSYEQYF.

This rearrangement joins TRBV4-1 to TRBJ1-3; D remains unclear. Germline V lookup: CDR1 MGHRA, CDR2 YSYEKL. The V end was cut by 2 bases, the J end by 0 bases, with 5 bases between. This CDR3 comprises 14 residues. CDR3: CASSQKVSGNTIYF. In DNA, the CDR3 is TGCGCCAGCAGCCAAAAAGTCTCTGGAAACACCATATATTTT.

This chain links TRBV27 with TRBJ2-1; TRBD2 matches 7 bases. J was trimmed by 0 bases and V by 11 bases; bases with no gene match: 7. Germline CDR1 is MNHEY and CDR2 is SMNVEV (reference sequence). CDR3 length: 14 amino acids. The CDR3: CAVGGSISYNEQFF. The CDR3 DNA is TGTGCCGTGGGGGGGAGTATCTCCTACAATGAGCAGTTCTTC.

The V gene is TRBV6-1, the J gene TRBJ1-2; tentative D call: TRBD1 (6 bases). V was cut by 6 bases and J by 3 bases, with 14 bases left in between. The CDR3 is 14 residues long. CDR1 and CDR2 (germline): MNHNS, SASEGT. In DNA, the CDR3 is TGTGCCAGCAGACCCAGTAGACAGGACTATGGCTACACCTTC. This sequence encodes CASRPSRQDYGYTF.

This clone has more than one count but fewer than ten. The chain joins TRBV9 to TRBJ1-1, with D hard to call. This CDR3 comprises 14 residues. Germline V CDR1 and CDR2: SGDLS, YYNGEE. Trimming left V 4 bases short and J 0 bases short, with 10 bases between. The CDR3 loop is CASSPRPMNTEAFF. The CDR3 nucleotides read TGTGCCAGCAGCCCCCGACCCATGAACACTGAAGCTTTCTTT.

The V call is TRBV4-1, the J call TRBJ2-7, with TRBD2 matching over 11 bases. The germline gives CDR1 MGHRA, CDR2 YSYEKL. The CDR3 length is 15 residues. J lost 3 bases, V lost 4 bases, and 5 bases had no gene match. This CDR3 is CASSRETSGIYEQYF. CDR3 bases: TGCGCCAGCAGCCGAGAGACTAGCGGGATCTACGAGCAGTACTTC.

The rearrangement links TRBV27 to TRBJ1-5; maybe TRBD1 (5 bases). Trimming shortened V by 6 bases and J by 5 bases, and 17 bases separated the two germline ends. Germline CDR1 reads MNHEY; CDR2 reads SMNVEV (reference sequence). This CDR3 has 15 amino acids. The CDR3 DNA reads TGTGCCAGCAGGCAGGACACGGTCGTGGATCAGCCCCAGCATTTT. It yields the protein CASRQDTVVDQPQHF.

The V gene is TRBV14, the J gene TRBJ2-3; 13 positions match TRBD2. This CDR3 region has 15 residues. Trimming took 6 bases from V and 4 from J; bases not matched to a gene: 4. Germline values: CDR1 SGHDN, CDR2 FVKESK. CDR3 bases: TGTGCCAGCAGTCTACTAGCGGGGGGGTCAGATACGCAGTATTTT. Its translation is CASSLLAGGSDTQYF.

The rearrangement links TRBV21-1 to TRBJ1-5; the DNA was not used to check the table's D call, TRBD1. TRBV21-1 corresponds to a pseudogene. The CDR3 contains 15 residues. In nucleotides, the CDR3 is TGTGCCAGCAGCCGCAGGGGATTTCGCAATCAGCCCCAGCATTTT. It encodes CASSRRGFRNQPQHF.

The CDR3: CASSSGGIYGYTF. The CDR3 nucleotides are TGTGCCAGCAGCTCGGGCGGGATCTATGGCTACACCTTC. This sequence joins TRBV9 and TRBJ1-2; D remains ambiguous. Trimming cost V 4 bases and J 4 bases, with 11 bases left between them. The germline CDR1 and CDR2 sequences are SGDLS and YYNGEE. This CDR3 has 13 amino acids.

This clone is a singleton in its sample. CDR3 sequence (DNA): TGTGCCAGTAGCCCCGACAGGGGGCATCAGCCCCAGCATTTT. Translation gives CASSPDRGHQPQHF. The rearrangement uses TRBV19 and TRBJ1-5; TRBD1 matches 10 bases. The V and J ends lost 6 bases and 5 bases, in that order; junction bases with no gene match: 4. CDR3 length equals 14 residues. CDR1 is LNHDA, CDR2 SQIVND, per germline (reference sequence).

The V gene is TRBV6-6, the J gene TRBJ2-5, with 9 bases identical to TRBD2. Germline V gene lookup returns CDR1 MNHNY and CDR2 SVGAGI (reference sequence). This CDR3 comprises 15 residues. Trimming at V came to 7 bases and at J to 2 bases, leaving 8 bases not matched to a gene. This chain's CDR3 is CASNESGRLQETQYF. CDR3 DNA sequence: TGTGCCAGCAATGAGAGCGGGAGGTTACAAGAGACCCAGTACTTC.

This chain connects TRBV5-1 to TRBJ2-6; D uncertain. V lost 5 bases and J lost 0, with 6 bases in between. The CDR3 runs 14 residues. Per the germline V gene, CDR1 is SGHRS and CDR2 is YFSETQ. This CDR3 reads CASRTGSGANVLTF. CDR3 sequence (DNA): TGCGCCAGCAGGACGGGCTCTGGGGCCAACGTCCTGACTTTC.

The CDR3 here is CSVTEWGSGKETQYF. CDR3 DNA sequence: TGCAGCGTAACGGAGTGGGGGAGTGGGAAAGAGACCCAGTACTTC. The chain recombines TRBV29-1 with TRBJ2-5; D possibly uses TRBD1 or TRBD2 (5 bases each). The V end was cut by 6 bases, the J end by 3 bases, with 20 bases between. Germline CDR1 and CDR2: SQVTM and ANQGSEA. The CDR3 spans 15 residues.